This T cell receptor (beta chain) was identified in a study of T cell responses to AZD1222 COVID-19 vaccine. Looking at the study overall: Investigators merged groups given second doses at roughly 4 or roughly 12 weeks.

Method: immunoSEQ multiplex PCR; TCRdb's copy keeps in-frame clones and lacks some. The top ten clones hold approximately 10% of a sample with 120,000 or so clones, about 90% of them seen once. There are 16 residues in the CDR3. With 1 base removed from V and 2 bases from J, the gap between germline ends came to 11 bases. CDR1 is MGHRA and CDR2 is YSYEKL in the germline V gene. About this clone itself: What it recognizes is unknown.

General study results and limits: Clonal diversity was possibly underestimated, and white British individuals and females predominated among donors. Of spike-specific TCRs, nearly half reportedly target regions left unmutated in variants.

This clonotype originated in an adult in good health. The starting material was peripheral blood, obtained on day 0 of AZD1222 vaccination. This sequence joins TRBV4-1 and TRBJ2-2, with a tentative D call TRBD2 (6 bases). In DNA, the CDR3 is TGCGCCAGCAGCCAAGGGGGTAGCGGTAACACCGGGGAGCTGTTTTTT. Protein sequence: CASSQGGSGNTGELFF.